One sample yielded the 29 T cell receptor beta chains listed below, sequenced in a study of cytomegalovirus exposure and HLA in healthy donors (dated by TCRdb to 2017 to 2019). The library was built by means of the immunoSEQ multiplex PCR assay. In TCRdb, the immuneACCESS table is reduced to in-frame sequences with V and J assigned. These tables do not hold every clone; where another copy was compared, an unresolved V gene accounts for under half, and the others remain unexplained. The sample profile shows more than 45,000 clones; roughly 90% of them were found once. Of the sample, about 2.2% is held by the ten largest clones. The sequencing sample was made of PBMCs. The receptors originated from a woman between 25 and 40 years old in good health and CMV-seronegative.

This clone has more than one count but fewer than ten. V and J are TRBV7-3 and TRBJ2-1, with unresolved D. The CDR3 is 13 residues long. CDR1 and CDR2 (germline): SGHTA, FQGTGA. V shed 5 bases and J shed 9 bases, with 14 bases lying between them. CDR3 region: CASSNTPVAEQFF. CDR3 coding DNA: TGTGCCAGCAGCAACACCCCCGTGGCTGAGCAGTTCTTC.

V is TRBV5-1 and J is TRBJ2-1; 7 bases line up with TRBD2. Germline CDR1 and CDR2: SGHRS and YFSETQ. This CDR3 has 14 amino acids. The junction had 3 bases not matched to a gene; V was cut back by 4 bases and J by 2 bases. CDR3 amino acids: CASSPGTTYNEQFF. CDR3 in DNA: TGCGCCAGCAGCCCCGGGACTACCTACAATGAGCAGTTCTTC.

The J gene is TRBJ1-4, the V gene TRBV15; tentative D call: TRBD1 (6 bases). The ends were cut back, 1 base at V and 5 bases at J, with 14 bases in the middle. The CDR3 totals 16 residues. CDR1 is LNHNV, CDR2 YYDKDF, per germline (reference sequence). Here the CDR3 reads CATSRARTAANEKLFF. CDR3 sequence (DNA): TGTGCCACCAGCAGAGCTCGGACAGCTGCGAATGAAAAACTGTTTTTT.

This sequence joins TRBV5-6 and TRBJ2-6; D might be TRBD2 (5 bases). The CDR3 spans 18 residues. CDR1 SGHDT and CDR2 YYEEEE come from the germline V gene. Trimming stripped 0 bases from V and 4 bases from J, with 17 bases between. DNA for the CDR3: TGTGCCAGCAGCTTGGGGGAGACCCGGCGACCCGGGGCCAACGTCCTGACTTTC. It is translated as CASSLGETRRPGANVLTF.

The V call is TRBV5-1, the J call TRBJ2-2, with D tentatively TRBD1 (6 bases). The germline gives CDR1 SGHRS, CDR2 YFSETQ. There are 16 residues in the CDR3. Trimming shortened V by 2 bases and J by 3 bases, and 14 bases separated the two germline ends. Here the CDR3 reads CASSFQAGGDTGELFF. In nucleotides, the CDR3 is TGCGCCAGCAGCTTTCAGGCTGGGGGCGACACCGGGGAGCTGTTTTTT.

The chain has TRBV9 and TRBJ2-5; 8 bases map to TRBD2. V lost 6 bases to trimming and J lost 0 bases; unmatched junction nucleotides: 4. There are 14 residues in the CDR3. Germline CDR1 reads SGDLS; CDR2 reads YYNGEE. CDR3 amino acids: CASNLAGYQETQYF. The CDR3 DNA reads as TGTGCCAGCAACCTAGCGGGTTACCAAGAGACCCAGTACTTC.

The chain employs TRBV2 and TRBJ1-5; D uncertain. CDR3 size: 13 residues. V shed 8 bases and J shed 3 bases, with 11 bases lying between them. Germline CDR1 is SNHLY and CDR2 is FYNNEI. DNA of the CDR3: TGTGCCAGCTGCTGGGGAGACAATCAGCCCCAGCATTTT. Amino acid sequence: CASCWGDNQPQHF.

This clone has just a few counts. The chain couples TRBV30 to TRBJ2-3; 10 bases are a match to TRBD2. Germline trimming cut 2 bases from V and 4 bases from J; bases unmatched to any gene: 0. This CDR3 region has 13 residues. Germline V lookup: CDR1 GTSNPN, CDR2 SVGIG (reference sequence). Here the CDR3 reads CAWSLAGADTQYF. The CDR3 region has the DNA TGTGCCTGGAGTCTAGCGGGAGCAGATACGCAGTATTTT.

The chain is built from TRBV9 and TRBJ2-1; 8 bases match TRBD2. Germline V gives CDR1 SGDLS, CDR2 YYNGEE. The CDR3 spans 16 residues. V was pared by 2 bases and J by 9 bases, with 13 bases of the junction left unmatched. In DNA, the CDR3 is TGTGCCAGCAGCGTCGGGAACAGCGGGAGTAGAGGTGAGCAGTTCTTC. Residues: CASSVGNSGSRGEQFF.

The CDR3 protein is CASSLGGTGFGDTQYF. The CDR3 DNA is TGTGCCAGCAGTTTGGGGGGGACAGGGTTTGGAGATACGCAGTATTTT. The chain is built from TRBV27 and TRBJ2-3; 9 nucleotides agree with TRBD1. From germline, CDR1 is MNHEY and CDR2 SMNVEV (reference sequence). V trimming: 3 bases; J trimming: 5 bases; junction bases outside the gene matches: 9. The CDR3 has 16 amino acids.

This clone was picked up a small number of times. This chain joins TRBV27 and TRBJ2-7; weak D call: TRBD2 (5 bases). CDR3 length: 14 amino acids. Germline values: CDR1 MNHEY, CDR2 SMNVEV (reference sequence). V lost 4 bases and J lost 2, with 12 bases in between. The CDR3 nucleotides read TGTGCCAGCAGTTCTCTAGCCACCACCTACGAGCAGTACTTC. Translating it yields CASSSLATTYEQYF.

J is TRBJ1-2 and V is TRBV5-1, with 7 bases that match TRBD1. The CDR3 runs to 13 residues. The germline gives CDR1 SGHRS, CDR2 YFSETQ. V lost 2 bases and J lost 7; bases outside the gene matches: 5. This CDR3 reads CASSFRQGGGYTF. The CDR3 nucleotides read TGCGCCAGCAGCTTCCGACAGGGAGGTGGCTACACCTTC.

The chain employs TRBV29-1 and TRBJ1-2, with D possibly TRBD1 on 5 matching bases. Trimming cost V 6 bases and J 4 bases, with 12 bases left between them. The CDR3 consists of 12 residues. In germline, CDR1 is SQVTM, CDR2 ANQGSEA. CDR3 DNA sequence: TGCAGCGTGGGGGGGGTCCGCTATGGCTACACCTTC. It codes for CSVGGVRYGYTF.

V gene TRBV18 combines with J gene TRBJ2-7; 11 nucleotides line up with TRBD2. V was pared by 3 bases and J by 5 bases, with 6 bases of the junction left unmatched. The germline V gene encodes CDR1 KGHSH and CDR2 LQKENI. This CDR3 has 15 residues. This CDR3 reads CASSPNLAGGDEQYF. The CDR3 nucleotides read TGTGCCAGCTCACCTAATCTAGCGGGAGGCGACGAGCAGTACTTC.

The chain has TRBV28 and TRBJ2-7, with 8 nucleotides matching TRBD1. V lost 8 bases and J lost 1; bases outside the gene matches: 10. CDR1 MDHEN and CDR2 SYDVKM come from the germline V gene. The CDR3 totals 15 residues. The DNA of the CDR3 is TGTGCCAGCCGCCGAAGGGGGGACAGGTCCTACGAGCAGTACTTC. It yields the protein CASRRRGDRSYEQYF.

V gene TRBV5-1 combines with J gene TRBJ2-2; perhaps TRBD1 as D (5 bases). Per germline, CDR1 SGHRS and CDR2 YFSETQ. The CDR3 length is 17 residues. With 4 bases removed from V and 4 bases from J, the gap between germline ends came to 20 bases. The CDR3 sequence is CASSPRVAQAGTGELFF. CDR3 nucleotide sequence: TGCGCCAGCAGCCCCCGGGTGGCACAGGCCGGCACCGGGGAGCTGTTTTTT. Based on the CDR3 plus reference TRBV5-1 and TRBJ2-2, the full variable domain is KAGVTQTPRYLIKTRGQQVTLSCSPISGHRSVSWYQQTPGQGLQFLFEYFSETQRNKGNFPGRFSGRQFSNSRSEMNVSTLELGDSALYLCASSPRVAQAGTGELFFGEGSRLTVL.

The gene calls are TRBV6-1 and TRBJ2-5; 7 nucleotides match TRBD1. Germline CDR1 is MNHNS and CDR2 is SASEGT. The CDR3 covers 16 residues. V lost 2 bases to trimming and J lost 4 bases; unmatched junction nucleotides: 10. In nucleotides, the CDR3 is TGTGCCAGCAGTGAATTCATGGACCGACAGGGAGAGACCCAGTACTTC. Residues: CASSEFMDRQGETQYF.

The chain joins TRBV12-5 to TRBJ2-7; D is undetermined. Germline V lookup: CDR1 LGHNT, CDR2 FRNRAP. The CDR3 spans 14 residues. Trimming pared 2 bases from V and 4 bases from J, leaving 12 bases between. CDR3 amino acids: CASGLSISWYEQYF. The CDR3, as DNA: TGTGCTAGTGGTTTGAGCATTAGCTGGTACGAGCAGTACTTC.

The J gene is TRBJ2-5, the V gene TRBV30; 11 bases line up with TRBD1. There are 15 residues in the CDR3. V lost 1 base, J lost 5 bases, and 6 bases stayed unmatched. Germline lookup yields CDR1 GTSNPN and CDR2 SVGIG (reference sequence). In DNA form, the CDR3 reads TGTGCCTGGAGTGCAGGACAGGGGGCCGGGGAGACCCAGTACTTC. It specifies CAWSAGQGAGETQYF. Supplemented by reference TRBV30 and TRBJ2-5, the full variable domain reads SQTIHQWPATLVQPVGSPLSLECTVEGTSNPNLYWYRQAAGRGLQLLFYSVGIGQISSEVPQNLSASRPQDRQFILSSKKLLLSDSGFYLCAWSAGQGAGETQYFGPGTRLLVL.

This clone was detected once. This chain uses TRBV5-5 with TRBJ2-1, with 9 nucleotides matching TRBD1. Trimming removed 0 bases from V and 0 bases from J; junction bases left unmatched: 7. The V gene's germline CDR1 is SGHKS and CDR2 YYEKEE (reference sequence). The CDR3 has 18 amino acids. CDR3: CASSLALGQGSSYNEQFF. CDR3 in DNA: TGTGCCAGCAGCTTGGCCCTGGGACAGGGCAGCTCCTACAATGAGCAGTTCTTC.

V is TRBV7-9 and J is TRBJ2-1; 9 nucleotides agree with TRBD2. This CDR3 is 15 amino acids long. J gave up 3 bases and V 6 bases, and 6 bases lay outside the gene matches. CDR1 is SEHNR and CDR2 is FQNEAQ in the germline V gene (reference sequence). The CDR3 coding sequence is TGTGCCAGCAGTGGAACTAGCGGGTTCTACAATGAGCAGTTCTTC. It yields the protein CASSGTSGFYNEQFF.

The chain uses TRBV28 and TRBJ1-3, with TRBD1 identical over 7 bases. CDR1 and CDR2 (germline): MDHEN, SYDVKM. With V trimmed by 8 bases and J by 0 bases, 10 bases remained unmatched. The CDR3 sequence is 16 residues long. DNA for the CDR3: TGTGCCAGCGAGAGTTCCGGGACAGACTCTGGAAACACCATATATTTT. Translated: CASESSGTDSGNTIYF.

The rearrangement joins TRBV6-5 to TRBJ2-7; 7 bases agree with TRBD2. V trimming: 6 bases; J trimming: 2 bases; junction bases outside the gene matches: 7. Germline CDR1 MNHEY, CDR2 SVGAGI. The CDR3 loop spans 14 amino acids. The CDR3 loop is CASSRGGGPYEQYF. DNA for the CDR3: TGTGCCAGCAGCCGTGGGGGAGGGCCCTACGAGCAGTACTTC.

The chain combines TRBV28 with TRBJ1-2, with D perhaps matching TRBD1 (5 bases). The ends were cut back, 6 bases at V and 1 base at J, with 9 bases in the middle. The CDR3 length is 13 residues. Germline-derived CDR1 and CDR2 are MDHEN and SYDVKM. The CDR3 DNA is TGTGCCAGCAGGGTGACAGTTAACTATGGCTACACCTTC. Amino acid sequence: CASRVTVNYGYTF.

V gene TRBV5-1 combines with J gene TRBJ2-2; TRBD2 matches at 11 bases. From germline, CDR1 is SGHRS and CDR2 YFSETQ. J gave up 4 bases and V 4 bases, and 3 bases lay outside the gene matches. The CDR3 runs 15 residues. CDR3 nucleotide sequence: TGCGCCAGCAGCCTTACTAGCGGGAGCACCGGGGAGCTGTTTTTT. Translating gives CASSLTSGSTGELFF.

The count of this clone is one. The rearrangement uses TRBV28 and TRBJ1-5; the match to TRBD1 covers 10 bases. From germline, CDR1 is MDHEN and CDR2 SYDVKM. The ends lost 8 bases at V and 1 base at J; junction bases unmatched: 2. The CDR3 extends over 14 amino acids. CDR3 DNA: TGTGCCAGCGACAGGGGGCGAAGCAATCAGCCCCAGCATTTT. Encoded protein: CASDRGRSNQPQHF. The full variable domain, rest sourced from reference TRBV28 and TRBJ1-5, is DVKVTQSSRYLVKRTGEKVFLECVQDMDHENMFWYRQDPGLGLRLIYFSYDVKMKEKGDIPEGYSVSREKKERFSLILESASTNQTSMYLCASDRGRSNQPQHFGDGTRLSIL.

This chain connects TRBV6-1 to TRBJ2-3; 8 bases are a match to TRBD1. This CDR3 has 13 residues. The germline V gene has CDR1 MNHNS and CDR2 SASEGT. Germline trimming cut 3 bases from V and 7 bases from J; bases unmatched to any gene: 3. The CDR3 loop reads CASSDGQGHTQYF. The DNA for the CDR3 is TGTGCCAGCAGTGACGGACAGGGACATACGCAGTATTTT.

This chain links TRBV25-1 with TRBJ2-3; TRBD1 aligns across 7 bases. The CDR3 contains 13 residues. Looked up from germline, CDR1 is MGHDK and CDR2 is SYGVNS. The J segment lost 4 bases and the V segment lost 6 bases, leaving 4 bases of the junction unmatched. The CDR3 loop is CASRGTDADTQYF. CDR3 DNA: TGTGCCAGCAGGGGGACAGATGCAGATACGCAGTATTTT.

CDR3 sequence (DNA): TGCGCCAGCAGACTCCAGCCGGAGGGGACCTATGGCTACACCTTC. Translation: CASRLQPEGTYGYTF. This sequence joins TRBV5-1 and TRBJ1-2, with D maybe TRBD1 (5 bases). The CDR3 has 15 amino acids. The V end lost 5 bases, the J end lost 4 bases, and 18 bases lay between the germline ends. Germline CDR1 reads SGHRS; CDR2 reads YFSETQ. The whole variable domain, remainder taken from reference TRBV5-1 and TRBJ1-2, is KAGVTQTPRYLIKTRGQQVTLSCSPISGHRSVSWYQQTPGQGLQFLFEYFSETQRNKGNFPGRFSGRQFSNSRSEMNVSTLELGDSALYLCASRLQPEGTYGYTFGSGTRLTVV.